Below, 5 T cell receptor beta chains from the same sample are listed, as sequenced in a study of memory CD4+ T cells and cytomegalovirus serostatus. TCRdb keeps only in-frame clones here, not all; method: immunoSEQ multiplex PCR. The sample includes around 63,000 clones, less than 85% of them seen just once. The sort gate was single viable CD3+CD4+CD8-CD45RO+ cells for memory CD4+ T cells. The sequencing sample was made of memory CD4+ T cells from blood. These receptors all stem from an adult in good health and CMV-seronegative. Some clones in this sample may be carry-over from other donors' samples.

The V call is TRBV5-3, the J call TRBJ2-5; 8 nucleotides line up with TRBD2. TRBV5-3 is an ORF; its function is uncertain. J lost 4 bases, V lost 3 bases, and 14 bases had no gene match. The CDR3 runs to 17 residues. In DNA form, the CDR3 reads TGTGCCAGAAGCTCCGGGGGGGTAGCGCCCATTTTAGAGACCCAGTACTTC. Encoded protein: CARSSGGVAPILETQYF.

This chain uses TRBV4-2 with TRBJ2-7; perhaps TRBD2 as D (6 bases). The length of the CDR3 is 14 residues. Germline V lookup: CDR1 LGHNA, CDR2 YNFKEQ. The V end was cut by 0 bases, the J end by 3 bases, with 9 bases between. Written as DNA, the CDR3 is TGTGCCAGCAGCCAAGAGGAGGGGTTCTACGAGCAGTACTTC. This sequence encodes CASSQEEGFYEQYF.

The V and J genes are TRBV7-9 and TRBJ2-5; no definite D call. The J call may be in error: the DNA end matches TRBJ2-7 better. Germline V gene data show CDR1 as SEHNR and CDR2 as FQNEAQ (reference sequence). There are 14 residues in the CDR3. CDR3 coding DNA: TGTGCCAGCAGCTTAGTAGCCAGTCCCTACGAGCAGTACTTC. Translation: CASSLVASPYEQYF.

For this clone: Its ends do not fully match the called genes, so a read error is possible. This rearrangement joins TRBV5-1 to TRBJ2-7; no definite D call. CDR3 length equals 14 residues. The germline V gene encodes CDR1 SGHRS and CDR2 YFSETQ. The CDR3 coding sequence is TGCGCCAGCACCTTGGTCACCGATAGTTACGAGCAGTACTTC. The encoded protein is CASTLVTDSYEQYF.

V gene TRBV5-1 combines with J gene TRBJ2-5; TRBD1 might be the D (7 bases). The CDR3 totals 14 residues. The ends were cut back, 4 bases at V and 5 bases at J, with 15 bases in the middle. From germline, CDR1 is SGHRS and CDR2 YFSETQ. DNA of the CDR3: TGCGCCAGCAGCAGGATACAGGGGAGGGAGACCCAGTACTTC. This translates into CASSRIQGRETQYF.